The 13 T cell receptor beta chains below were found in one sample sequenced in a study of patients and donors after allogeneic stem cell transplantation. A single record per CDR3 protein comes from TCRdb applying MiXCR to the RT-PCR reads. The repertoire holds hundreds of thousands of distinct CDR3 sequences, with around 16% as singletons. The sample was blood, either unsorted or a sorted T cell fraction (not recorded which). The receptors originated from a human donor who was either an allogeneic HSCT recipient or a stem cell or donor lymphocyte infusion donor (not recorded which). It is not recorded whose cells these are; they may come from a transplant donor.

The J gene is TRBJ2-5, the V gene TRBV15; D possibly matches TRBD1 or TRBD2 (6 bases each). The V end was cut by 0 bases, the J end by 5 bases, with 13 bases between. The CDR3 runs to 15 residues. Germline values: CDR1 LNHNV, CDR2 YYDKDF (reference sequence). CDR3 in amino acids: CATSREGGSSETQYF. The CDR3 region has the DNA TGTGCCACCAGCAGAGAAGGGGGGTCGAGCGAGACCCAGTACTTC.

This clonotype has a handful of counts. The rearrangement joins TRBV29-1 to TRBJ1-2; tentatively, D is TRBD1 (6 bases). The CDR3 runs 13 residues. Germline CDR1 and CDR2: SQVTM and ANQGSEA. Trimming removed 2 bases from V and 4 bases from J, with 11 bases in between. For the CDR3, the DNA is TGCAGCGTTGAATGGGGGGGCAGCTATGGCTACACCTTC. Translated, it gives CSVEWGGSYGYTF.

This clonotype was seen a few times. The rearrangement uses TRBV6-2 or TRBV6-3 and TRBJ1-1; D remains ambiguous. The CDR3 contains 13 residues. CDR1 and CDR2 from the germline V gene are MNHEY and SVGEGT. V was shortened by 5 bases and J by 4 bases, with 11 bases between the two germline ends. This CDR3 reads CASSILGSTEAFF. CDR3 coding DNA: TGTGCCAGCAGTATCCTAGGGAGCACTGAAGCTTTCTTT.

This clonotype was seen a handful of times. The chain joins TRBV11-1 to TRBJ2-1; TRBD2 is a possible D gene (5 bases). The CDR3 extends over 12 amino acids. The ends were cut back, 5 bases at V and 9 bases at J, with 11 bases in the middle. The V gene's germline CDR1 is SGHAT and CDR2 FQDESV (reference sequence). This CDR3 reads CASSRRTSEQFF. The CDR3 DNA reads TGTGCCAGCAGCCGGAGGACGAGTGAGCAGTTCTTC.

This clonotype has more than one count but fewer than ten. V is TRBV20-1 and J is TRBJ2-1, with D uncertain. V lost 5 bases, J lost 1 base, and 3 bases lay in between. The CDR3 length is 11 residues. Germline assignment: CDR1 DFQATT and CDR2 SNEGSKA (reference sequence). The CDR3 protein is CSAPSYNEQFF. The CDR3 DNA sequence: TGCAGTGCTCCGTCCTACAATGAGCAGTTCTTC.

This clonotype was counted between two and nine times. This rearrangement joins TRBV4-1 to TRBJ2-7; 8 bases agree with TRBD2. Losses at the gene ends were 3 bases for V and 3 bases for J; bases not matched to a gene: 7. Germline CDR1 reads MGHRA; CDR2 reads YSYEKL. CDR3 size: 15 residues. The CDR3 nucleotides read TGCGCCAGCAGCCATGCGGGAGGCACTTTCTACGAGCAGTACTTC. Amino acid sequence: CASSHAGGTFYEQYF.

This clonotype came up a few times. The DNA of the CDR3 is TGTGCCAGCAGCTACGGGACTAGCTCGTCCACAGATACGCAGTATTTT. This encodes CASSYGTSSSTDTQYF. The V and J genes are TRBV7-6 and TRBJ2-3; the match to TRBD2 covers 9 bases. Unmatched junction bases numbered 7, after V lost 4 bases and J lost 2 bases. The germline V gene encodes CDR1 SGHVS and CDR2 FNYEAQ. The length of the CDR3 is 16 residues.

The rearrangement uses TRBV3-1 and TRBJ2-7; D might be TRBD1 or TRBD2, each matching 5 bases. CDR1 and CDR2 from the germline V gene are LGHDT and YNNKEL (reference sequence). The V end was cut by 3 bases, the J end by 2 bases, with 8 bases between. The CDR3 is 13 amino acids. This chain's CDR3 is CASSHGTPYEQYF. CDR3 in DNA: TGTGCCAGCAGCCACGGGACCCCCTACGAGCAGTACTTC.

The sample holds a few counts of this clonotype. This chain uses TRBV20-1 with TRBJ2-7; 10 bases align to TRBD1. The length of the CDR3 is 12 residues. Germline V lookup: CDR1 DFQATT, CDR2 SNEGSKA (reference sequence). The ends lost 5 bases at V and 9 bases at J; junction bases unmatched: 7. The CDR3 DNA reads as TGCAGTGCTTCAACGGGACAGGGGTCGCAGTACTTC. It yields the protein CSASTGQGSQYF.

As DNA, the CDR3 is TGTGCCATCAGGCCCCTGGCTAGCGGGAGAAGCACCGGGGAGCTGTTTTTT. Its translation is CAIRPLASGRSTGELFF. The genes are TRBV10-3 and TRBJ2-2, with 10 bases fitting TRBD2. CDR1 ENHRY and CDR2 SYGVKD come from the germline V gene. Trimming at V came to 6 bases and at J to 4 bases, leaving 11 bases not matched to a gene. The CDR3 covers 17 residues.

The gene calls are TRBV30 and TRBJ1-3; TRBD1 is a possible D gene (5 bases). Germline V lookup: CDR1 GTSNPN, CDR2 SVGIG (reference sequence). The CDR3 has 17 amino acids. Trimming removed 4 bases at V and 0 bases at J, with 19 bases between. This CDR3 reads CAWTLRRGRDSGNTIYF. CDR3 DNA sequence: TGTGCCTGGACCCTCAGGCGGGGACGGGACTCTGGAAACACCATATATTTT.

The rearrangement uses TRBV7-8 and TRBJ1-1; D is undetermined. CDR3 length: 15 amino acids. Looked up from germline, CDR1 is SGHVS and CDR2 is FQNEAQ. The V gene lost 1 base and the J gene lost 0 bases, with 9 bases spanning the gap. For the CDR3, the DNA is TGTGCCAGCAGCTTAGGGGCGGCGATGAACACTGAAGCTTTCTTT. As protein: CASSLGAAMNTEAFF. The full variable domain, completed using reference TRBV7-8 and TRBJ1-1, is GAGVSQSPRYKVAKRGQDVALRCDPISGHVSLFWYQQALGQGPEFLTYFQNEAQLDKSGLPSDRFFAERPEGSVSTLKIQRTQQEDSAVYLCASSLGAAMNTEAFFGQGTRLTVV.

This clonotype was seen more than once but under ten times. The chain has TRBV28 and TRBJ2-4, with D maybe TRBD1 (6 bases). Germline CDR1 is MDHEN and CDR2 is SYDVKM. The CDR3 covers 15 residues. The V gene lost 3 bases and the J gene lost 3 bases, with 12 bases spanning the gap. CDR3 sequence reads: CASSLNRAGKNIQYF. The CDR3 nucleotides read TGTGCCAGCAGTTTGAACAGGGCTGGCAAAAACATTCAGTACTTC.